These T cell receptor beta chains were read from a single sample in a study of response to subunit inactivated influenza vaccine. TCRdb passed the RT-PCR reads through MiXCR, listing each CDR3 protein once. The sample holds roughly 650,000 distinct CDR3 sequences, 12% to 15% seen once. The starting material was PBMCs from blood, obtained roughly 15 days before vaccination. The receptors come from a man in his fifties or sixties who received an inactivated influenza vaccine. Both conserved end residues are part of each CDR3. Each record gives: D gene, J gene, V gene, clone size, CDR3 protein, CDR3 DNA. The D gene is left open where the match is weak. Clone size is shown for a subset of rows, as once, few, many or a class of expanded clone.

D: TRBD2; J: TRBJ2-3; V: TRBV12-3/TRBV12-4; size: -; CDR3: CASRSGLAVTDTQYF; DNA: TGTGCCAGCCGATCTGGACTAGCTGTGACAGATACGCAGTATTTT
D: -; J: TRBJ1-1; V: TRBV11-2; size: few; CDR3: CASSAVAWGTEAFF; DNA: TGTGCCAGCAGCGCCGTCGCGTGGGGGACTGAAGCTTTCTTT
D: -; J: TRBJ1-5; V: TRBV19; size: few; CDR3: CASTQLGHQPQHF; DNA: TGTGCCAGTACCCAATTGGGGCATCAGCCCCAGCATTTT
D: TRBD1; J: TRBJ2-2; V: TRBV4-1; size: many; CDR3: CASSQLGQTNTGELFF; DNA: TGCGCCAGCAGCCAACTGGGACAGACGAACACCGGGGAGCTGTTTTTT
D: TRBD2; J: TRBJ2-7; V: TRBV5-1; size: few; CDR3: CASSERTSGAVQYF; DNA: TGCGCCAGCAGCGAGAGGACTAGCGGGGCCGTGCAGTACTTC
D: TRBD2; J: TRBJ2-6; V: TRBV4-3; size: few; CDR3: CASSQLAGYSGANVLTF; DNA: TGCGCCAGCAGCCAACTAGCGGGATACTCTGGGGCCAACGTCCTGACTTTC
D: TRBD2; J: TRBJ2-7; V: TRBV28; size: -; CDR3: CASSRLGPGLAVIRSYEQYF; DNA: TGTGCCAGCAGCCGACTCGGTCCGGGACTAGCGGTCATTCGGTCCTACGAGCAGTACTTC
D: TRBD1; J: TRBJ2-4; V: TRBV12-3/TRBV12-4; size: few; CDR3: CASSFGTGAHGGTIQYF; DNA: TGTGCCAGCAGTTTCGGGACAGGGGCCCACGGGGGGACCATTCAGTACTTC
D: -; J: TRBJ2-7; V: TRBV6-5; size: once; CDR3: CASSYVREAYEQYF; DNA: TGTGCCAGCAGTTACGTGAGGGAGGCCTACGAGCAGTACTTC
D: -; J: TRBJ2-5; V: TRBV5-1; size: -; CDR3: CASGLGASVKETQYF; DNA: TGCGCCAGCGGCTTGGGAGCTAGCGTAAAAGAGACCCAGTACTTC
D: TRBD1; J: TRBJ2-7; V: TRBV2; size: many; CDR3: CASSEGQTKTYEQYF; DNA: TGTGCCAGCAGTGAGGGACAGACTAAGACCTACGAGCAGTACTTC
D: -; J: TRBJ2-3; V: TRBV27; size: few; CDR3: CASSLYRGMTDTQYF; DNA: TGTGCCAGCAGTTTATATCGGGGAATGACAGATACGCAGTATTTT
D: TRBD2; J: TRBJ2-3; V: TRBV20-1; size: few; CDR3: CSASWASGGALFTDTQYF; DNA: TGCAGTGCTAGTTGGGCTAGCGGGGGGGCACTTTTCACAGATACGCAGTATTTT
D: TRBD2; J: TRBJ2-3; V: TRBV19; size: -; CDR3: CASGSGLAGSDTQYF; DNA: TGTGCCAGTGGATCGGGACTAGCGGGGTCAGATACGCAGTATTTT